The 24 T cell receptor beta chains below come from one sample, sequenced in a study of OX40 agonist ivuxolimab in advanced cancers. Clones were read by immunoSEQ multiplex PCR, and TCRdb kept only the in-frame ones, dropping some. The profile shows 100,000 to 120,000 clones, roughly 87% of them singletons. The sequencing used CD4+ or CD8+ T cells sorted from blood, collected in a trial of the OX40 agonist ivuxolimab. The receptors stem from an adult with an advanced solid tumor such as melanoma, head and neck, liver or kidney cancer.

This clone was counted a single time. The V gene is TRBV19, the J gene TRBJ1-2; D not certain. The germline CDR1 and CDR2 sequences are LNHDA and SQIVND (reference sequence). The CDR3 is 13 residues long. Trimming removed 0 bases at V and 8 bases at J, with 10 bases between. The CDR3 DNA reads TGTGCCAGTAGTATAGAGGGCAGTGGCGGCTACACCTTC. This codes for CASSIEGSGGYTF.

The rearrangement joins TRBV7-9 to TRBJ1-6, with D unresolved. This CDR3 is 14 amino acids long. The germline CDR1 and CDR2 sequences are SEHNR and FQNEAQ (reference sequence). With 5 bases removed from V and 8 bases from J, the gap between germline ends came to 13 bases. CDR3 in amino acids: CASSGDGNDSPLHF. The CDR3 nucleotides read TGTGCCAGCAGCGGTGACGGAAACGATTCACCCCTCCACTTT.

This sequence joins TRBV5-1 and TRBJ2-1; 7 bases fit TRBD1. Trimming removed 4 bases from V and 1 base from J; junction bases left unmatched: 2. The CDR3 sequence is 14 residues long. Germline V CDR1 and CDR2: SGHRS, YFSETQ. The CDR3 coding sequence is TGCGCCAGCAGCATGGACAGGTCCTACAATGAGCAGTTCTTC. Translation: CASSMDRSYNEQFF.

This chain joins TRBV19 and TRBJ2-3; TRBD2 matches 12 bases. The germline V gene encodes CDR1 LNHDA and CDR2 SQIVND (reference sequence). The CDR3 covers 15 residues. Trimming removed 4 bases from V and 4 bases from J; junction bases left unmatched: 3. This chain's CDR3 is CASSRGLAGPDTQYF. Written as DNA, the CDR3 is TGTGCCAGTAGTAGAGGACTAGCGGGGCCAGATACGCAGTATTTT.

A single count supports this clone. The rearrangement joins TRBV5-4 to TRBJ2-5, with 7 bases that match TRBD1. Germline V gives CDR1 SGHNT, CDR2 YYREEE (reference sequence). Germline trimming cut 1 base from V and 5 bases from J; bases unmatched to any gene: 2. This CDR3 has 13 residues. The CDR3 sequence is CASSLTGEETQYF. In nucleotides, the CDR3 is TGTGCCAGCAGCTTGACAGGGGAGGAGACCCAGTACTTC.

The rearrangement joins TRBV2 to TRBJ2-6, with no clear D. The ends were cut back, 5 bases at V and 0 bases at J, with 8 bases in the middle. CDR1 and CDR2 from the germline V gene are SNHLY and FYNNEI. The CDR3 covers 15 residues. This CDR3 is CASSREISGANVLTF. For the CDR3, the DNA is TGTGCCAGCAGTCGAGAGATCTCTGGGGCCAACGTCCTGACTTTC. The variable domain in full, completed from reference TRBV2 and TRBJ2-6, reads EPEVTQTPSHQVTQMGQEVILRCVPISNHLYFYWYRQILGQKVEFLVSFYNNEISEKSEIFDDQFSVERPDGSNFTLKIRSTKLEDSAMYFCASSREISGANVLTFGAGSRLTVL.

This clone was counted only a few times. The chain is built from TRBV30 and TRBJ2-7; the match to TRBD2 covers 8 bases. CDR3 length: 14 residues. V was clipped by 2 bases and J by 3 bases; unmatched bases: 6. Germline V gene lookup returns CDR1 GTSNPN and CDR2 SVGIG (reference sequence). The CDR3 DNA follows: TGTGCCTGGAGTAGGCTAGCGGGCTACTACGAGCAGTACTTC. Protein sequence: CAWSRLAGYYEQYF. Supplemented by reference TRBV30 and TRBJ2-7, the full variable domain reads SQTIHQWPATLVQPVGSPLSLECTVEGTSNPNLYWYRQAAGRGLQLLFYSVGIGQISSEVPQNLSASRPQDRQFILSSKKLLLSDSGFYLCAWSRLAGYYEQYFGPGTRLTVT.

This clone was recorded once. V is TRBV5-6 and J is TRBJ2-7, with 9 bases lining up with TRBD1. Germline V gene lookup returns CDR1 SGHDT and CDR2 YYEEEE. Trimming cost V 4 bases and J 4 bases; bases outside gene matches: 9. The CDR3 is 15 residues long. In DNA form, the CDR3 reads TGTGCCAGCAGCCCACCCGGGACAGGGTCTTACGAGCAGTACTTC. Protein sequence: CASSPPGTGSYEQYF.

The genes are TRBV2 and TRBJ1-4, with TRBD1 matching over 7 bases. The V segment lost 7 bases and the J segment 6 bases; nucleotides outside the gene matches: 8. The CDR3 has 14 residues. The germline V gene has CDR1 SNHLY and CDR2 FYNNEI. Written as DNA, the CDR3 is TGTGCCAGCATTCCCGGGACAGCTCATGAAAAACTGTTTTTT. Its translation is CASIPGTAHEKLFF.

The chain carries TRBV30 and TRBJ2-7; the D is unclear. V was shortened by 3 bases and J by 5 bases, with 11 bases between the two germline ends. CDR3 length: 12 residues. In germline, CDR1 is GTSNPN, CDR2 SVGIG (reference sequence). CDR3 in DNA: TGTGCCTGGAGCGATCCCACCCACGAGCAGTACTTC. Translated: CAWSDPTHEQYF.

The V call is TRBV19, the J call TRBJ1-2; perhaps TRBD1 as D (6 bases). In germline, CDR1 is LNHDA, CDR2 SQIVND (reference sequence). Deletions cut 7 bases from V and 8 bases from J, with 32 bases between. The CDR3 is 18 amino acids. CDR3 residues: CASTSSGQGPNRYGGYTF. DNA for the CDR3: TGTGCCAGTACCTCCTCGGGACAAGGACCCAATCGCTATGGAGGCTACACCTTC.

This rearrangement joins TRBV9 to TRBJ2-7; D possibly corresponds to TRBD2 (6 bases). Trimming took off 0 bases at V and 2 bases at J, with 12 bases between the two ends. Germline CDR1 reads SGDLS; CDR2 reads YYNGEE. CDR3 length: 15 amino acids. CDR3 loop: CASSVAGGETYEQYF. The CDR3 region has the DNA TGTGCCAGCAGCGTAGCGGGCGGGGAGACCTACGAGCAGTACTTC.

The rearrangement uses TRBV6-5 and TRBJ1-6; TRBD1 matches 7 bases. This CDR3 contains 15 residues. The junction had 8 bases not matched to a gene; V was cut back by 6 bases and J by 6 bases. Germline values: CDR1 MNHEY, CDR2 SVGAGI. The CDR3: CASSRDRASNSPLHF. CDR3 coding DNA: TGTGCCAGCAGCAGAGACAGGGCGAGTAATTCACCCCTCCACTTT.

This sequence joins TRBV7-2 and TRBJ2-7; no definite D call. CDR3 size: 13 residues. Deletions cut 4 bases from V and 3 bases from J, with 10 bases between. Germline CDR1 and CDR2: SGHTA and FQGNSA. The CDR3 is CASSSSIVYEQYF. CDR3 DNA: TGTGCCAGCAGCTCGTCCATCGTCTACGAGCAGTACTTC.

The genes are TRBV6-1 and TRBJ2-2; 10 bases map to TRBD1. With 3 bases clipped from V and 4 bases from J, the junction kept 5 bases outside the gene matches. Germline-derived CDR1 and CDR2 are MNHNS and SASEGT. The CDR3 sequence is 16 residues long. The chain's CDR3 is CASSETGGAGTGELFF. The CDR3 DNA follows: TGTGCCAGCAGTGAGACAGGGGGCGCGGGCACCGGGGAGCTGTTTTTT.

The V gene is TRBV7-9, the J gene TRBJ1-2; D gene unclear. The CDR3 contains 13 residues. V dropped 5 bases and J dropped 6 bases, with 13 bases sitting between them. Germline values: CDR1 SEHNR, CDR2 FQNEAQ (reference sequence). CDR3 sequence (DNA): TGTGCCAGCAGCAAACCGGGCGGGGATGGCTACACCTTC. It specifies CASSKPGGDGYTF.

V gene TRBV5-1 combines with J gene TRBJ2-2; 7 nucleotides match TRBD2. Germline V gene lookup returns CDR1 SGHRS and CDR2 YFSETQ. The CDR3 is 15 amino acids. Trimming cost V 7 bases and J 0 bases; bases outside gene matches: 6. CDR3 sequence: CASGSAGANTGELFF. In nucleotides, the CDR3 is TGCGCCAGCGGTTCGGCGGGAGCGAACACCGGGGAGCTGTTTTTT. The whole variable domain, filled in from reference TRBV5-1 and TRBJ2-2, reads KAGVTQTPRYLIKTRGQQVTLSCSPISGHRSVSWYQQTPGQGLQFLFEYFSETQRNKGNFPGRFSGRQFSNSRSEMNVSTLELGDSALYLCASGSAGANTGELFFGEGSRLTVL.

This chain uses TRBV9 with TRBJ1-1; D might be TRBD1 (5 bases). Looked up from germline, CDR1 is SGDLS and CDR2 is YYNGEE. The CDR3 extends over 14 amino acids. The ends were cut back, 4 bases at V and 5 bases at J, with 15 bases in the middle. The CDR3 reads CASSFYADTTEAFF. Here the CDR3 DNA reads TGTGCCAGCAGCTTTTATGCGGACACTACTGAAGCTTTCTTT.

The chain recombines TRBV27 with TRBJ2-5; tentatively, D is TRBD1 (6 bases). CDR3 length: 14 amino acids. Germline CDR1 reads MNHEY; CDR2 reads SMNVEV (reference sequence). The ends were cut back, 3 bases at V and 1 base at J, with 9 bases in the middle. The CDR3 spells CASSFTGSQETQYF. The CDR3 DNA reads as TGTGCCAGCAGTTTCACAGGGTCCCAAGAGACCCAGTACTTC.

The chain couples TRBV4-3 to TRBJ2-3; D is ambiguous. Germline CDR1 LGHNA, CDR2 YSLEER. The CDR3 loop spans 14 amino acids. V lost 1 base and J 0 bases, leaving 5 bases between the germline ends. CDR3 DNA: TGCGCCAGCAGCCAAGTGCCTAGCACAGATACGCAGTATTTT. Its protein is CASSQVPSTDTQYF.

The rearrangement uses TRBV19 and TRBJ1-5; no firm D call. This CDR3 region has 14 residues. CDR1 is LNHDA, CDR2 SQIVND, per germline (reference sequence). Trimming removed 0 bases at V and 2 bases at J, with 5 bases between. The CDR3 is CASSIEQGNQPQHF. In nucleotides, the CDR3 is TGTGCCAGTAGTATAGAGCAGGGCAATCAGCCCCAGCATTTT.

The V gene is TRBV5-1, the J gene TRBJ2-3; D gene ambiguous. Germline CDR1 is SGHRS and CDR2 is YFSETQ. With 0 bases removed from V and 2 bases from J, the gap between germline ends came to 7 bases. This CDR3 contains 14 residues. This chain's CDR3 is CASSLGENTDTQYF. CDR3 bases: TGCGCCAGCAGCTTGGGAGAGAACACAGATACGCAGTATTTT.

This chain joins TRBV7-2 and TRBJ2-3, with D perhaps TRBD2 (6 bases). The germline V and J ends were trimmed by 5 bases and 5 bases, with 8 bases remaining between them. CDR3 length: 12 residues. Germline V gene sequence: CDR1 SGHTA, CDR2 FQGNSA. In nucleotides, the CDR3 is TGTGCCAGCAGCAGACTAGGAGATACGCAGTATTTT. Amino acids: CASSRLGDTQYF.

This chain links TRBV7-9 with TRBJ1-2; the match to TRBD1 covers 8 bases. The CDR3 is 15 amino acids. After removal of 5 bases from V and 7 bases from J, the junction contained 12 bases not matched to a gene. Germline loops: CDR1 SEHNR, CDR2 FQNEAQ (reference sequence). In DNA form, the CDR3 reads TGTGCCAGCAGCCTGTCGGACAGGGAGTCTACTGGCTACACCTTC. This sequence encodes CASSLSDRESTGYTF.